This TCR beta chain was sequenced for a study of T cell repertoires in cytomegalovirus infection. Overall study context: CMV epitopes used comprised recently identified HLA-C-restricted ones and well-studied HLA-B-restricted ones. Public TCR beta signatures were indicative of both CMV infection and a matching HLA type.

Points on this clonotype: Its antigen is unknown.

Study findings and constraints: Dominating the ex vivo response were HLA-C-restricted CMV-specific TCR beta clonotypes. Public TCR beta family frequency separated CMV-and-HLA carriers, including in an independent cohort.

TCRdb recomputed calls from the reads with MiXCR, one row per CDR3 protein. The sample consists of 680,000 or so distinct CDR3 sequences, about 33% of them appearing once. This CDR3 has 17 amino acids. V lost 7 bases and J lost 3; bases outside the gene matches: 17. The chain combines TRBV12-3 or TRBV12-4 with TRBJ1-2, with TRBD1 matching over 7 bases. The receptor comes from a human donor in good health (CMV status not recorded). Some clones in this sample may be carry-over from other donors' samples. Sequenced here: cultured PBMCs, sampled from culture after CMV antigen stimulation. CDR3 in amino acids: CASTSGGGAHGYYGYTF. CDR3 DNA: TGTGCCAGCACCTCAGGGGGGGGCGCCCACGGCTACTATGGCTACACCTTC.